These 6 T cell receptor beta chains originate from one sample sequenced in a study of T cell responses to AZD1222 COVID-19 vaccine. Here immunoSEQ multiplex PCR was the method, and the copy in TCRdb shows in-frame clones only, minus some. This table holds roughly 97,000 clones, 80% to 90% found once. The material sequenced was peripheral blood, taken on day 0 of AZD1222 vaccination. The receptors here all came from an adult in good health.

This chain joins TRBV11-2 and TRBJ2-7; TRBD1 matches at 11 bases. CDR1 SGHAT and CDR2 FQNNGV come from the germline V gene. The CDR3 spans 16 residues. J gave up 1 base and V 5 bases, and 7 bases lay outside the gene matches. The CDR3 sequence is CASSRQGQGGSYEQYF. As DNA, the CDR3 is TGTGCCAGCAGCCGACAGGGACAGGGGGGATCCTACGAGCAGTACTTC.

This clone was recorded a few times. J is TRBJ2-2 and V is TRBV24-1; 7 nucleotides agree with TRBD2. Trimming took 2 bases from V and 1 from J; bases not matched to a gene: 3. Germline CDR1 KGHDR, CDR2 SFDVKD. This CDR3 region has 16 residues. In nucleotides, the CDR3 is TGTGCCACCAGTGATTCCACTAGCGTGAACACCGGGGAGCTGTTTTTT. Encoded protein: CATSDSTSVNTGELFF.

The CDR3, as DNA: TGCGCCAGCAGCCAAGACGGGCAGGGTAATTCACCCCTCCACTTT. As protein: CASSQDGQGNSPLHF. The chain recombines TRBV4-3 with TRBJ1-6; a weak D match, TRBD1 (5 bases). Germline assignment: CDR1 LGHNA and CDR2 YSLEER. This CDR3 has 15 residues. Trimming pared 0 bases from V and 6 bases from J, leaving 9 bases between.

V and J are TRBV3-1 (or the pseudogene TRBV3-2) and TRBJ1-1, with no clear D. Trimming shortened V by 4 bases and J by 4 bases, and 1 base separated the two germline ends. CDR3 length equals 10 residues. CDR1 and CDR2 (germline): LGHDT, YNNKEL (reference sequence). DNA of the CDR3: TGTGCCAGCAGCCGCACTGAAGCTTTCTTT. Translating gives CASSRTEAFF.

The chain joins TRBV6-5 to TRBJ1-2, with unresolved D. Trimming cost V 0 bases and J 6 bases, with 5 bases left between them. CDR1 and CDR2 (germline): MNHEY, SVGAGI. The CDR3 loop spans 12 amino acids. The CDR3, as DNA: TGTGCCAGCAGTTACTCAGGGAATGGCTACACCTTC. It yields the protein CASSYSGNGYTF.

The chain is built from TRBV3-1 (or the pseudogene TRBV3-2) and TRBJ1-2; D is ambiguous. Trimming shortened V by 1 base and J by 5 bases, and 11 bases separated the two germline ends. CDR1 is LGHDT and CDR2 is YNNKEL in the germline V gene (reference sequence). CDR3 length: 14 amino acids. CDR3 region: CASSQVFSLYGYTF. The CDR3 region has the DNA TGTGCCAGCAGCCAAGTGTTCTCTCTATATGGCTACACCTTC.